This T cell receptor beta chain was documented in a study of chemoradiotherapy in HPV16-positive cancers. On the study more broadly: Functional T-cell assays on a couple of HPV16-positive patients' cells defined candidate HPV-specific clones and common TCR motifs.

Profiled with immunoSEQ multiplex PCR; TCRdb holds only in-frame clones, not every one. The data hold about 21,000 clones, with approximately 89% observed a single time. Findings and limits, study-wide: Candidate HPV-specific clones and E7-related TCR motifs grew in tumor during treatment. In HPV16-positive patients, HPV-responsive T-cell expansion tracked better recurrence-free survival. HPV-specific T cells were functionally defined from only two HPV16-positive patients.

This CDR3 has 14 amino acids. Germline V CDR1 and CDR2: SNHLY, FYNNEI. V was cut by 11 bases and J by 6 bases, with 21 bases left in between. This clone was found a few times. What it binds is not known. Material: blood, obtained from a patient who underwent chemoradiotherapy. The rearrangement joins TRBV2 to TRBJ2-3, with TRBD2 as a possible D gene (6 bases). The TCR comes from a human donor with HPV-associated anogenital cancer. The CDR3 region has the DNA TGTGCCTGTCACCGGGAGCCGTCTGGGGATACGCAGTATTTT. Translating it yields CACHREPSGDTQYF.